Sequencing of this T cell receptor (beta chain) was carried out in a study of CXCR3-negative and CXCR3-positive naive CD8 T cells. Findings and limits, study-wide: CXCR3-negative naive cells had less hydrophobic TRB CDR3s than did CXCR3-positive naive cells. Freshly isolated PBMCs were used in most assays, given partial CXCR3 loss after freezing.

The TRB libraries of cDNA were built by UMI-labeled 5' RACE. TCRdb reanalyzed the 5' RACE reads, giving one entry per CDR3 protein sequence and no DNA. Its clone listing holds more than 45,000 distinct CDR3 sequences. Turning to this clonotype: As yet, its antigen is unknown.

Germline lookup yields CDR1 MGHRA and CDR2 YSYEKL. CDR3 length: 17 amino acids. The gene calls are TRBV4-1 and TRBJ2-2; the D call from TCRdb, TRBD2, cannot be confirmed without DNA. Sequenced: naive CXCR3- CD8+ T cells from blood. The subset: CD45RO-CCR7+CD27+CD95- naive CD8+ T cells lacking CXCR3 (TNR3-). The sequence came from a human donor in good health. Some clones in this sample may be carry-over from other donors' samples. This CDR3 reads CASSQDGGRAGTGELFF.